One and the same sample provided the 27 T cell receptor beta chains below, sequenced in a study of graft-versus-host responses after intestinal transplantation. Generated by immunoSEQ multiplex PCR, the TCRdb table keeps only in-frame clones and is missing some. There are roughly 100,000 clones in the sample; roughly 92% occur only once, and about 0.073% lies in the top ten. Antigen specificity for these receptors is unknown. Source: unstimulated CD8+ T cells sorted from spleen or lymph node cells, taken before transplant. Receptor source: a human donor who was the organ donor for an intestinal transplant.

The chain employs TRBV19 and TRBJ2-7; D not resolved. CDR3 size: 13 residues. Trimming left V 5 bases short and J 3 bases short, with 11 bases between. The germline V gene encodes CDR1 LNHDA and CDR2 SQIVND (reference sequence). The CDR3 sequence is CASSYSVNYEQYF. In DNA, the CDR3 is TGTGCCAGTAGTTATTCTGTAAACTACGAGCAGTACTTC.

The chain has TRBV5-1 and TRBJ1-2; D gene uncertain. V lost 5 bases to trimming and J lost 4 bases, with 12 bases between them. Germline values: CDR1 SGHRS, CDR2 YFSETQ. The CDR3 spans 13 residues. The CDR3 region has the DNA TGCGCCAGCAGTTTCGACATGCTCTATGGCTACACCTTC. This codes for CASSFDMLYGYTF.

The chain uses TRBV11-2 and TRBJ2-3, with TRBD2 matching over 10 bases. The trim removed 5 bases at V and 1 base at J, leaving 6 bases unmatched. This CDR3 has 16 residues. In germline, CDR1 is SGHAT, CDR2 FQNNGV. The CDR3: CASSRLTSGGTDTQYF. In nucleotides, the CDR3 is TGTGCCAGCAGCCGACTTACTAGCGGGGGCACAGATACGCAGTATTTT.

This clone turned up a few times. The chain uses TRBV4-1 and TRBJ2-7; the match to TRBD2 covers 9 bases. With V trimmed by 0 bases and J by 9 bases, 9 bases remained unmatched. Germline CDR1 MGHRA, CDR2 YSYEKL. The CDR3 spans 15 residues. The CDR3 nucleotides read TGCGCCAGCAGCCAAGATTCTAGCGGGATATCGGGGCAGTACTTC. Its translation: CASSQDSSGISGQYF.

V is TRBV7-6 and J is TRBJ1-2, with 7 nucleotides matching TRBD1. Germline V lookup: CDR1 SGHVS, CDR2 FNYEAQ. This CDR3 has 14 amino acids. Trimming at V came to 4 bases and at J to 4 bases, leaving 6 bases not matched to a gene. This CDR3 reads CASSSPGQLYGYTF. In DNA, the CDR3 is TGTGCCAGCAGCTCACCGGGACAGCTCTATGGCTACACCTTC.

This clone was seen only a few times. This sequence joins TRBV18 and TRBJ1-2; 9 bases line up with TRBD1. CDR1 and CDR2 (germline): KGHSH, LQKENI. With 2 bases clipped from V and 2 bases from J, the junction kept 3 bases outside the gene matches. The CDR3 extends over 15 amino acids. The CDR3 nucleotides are TGTGCCAGCTCACCAACCGGGACAGGGAACTATGGCTACACCTTC. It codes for CASSPTGTGNYGYTF.

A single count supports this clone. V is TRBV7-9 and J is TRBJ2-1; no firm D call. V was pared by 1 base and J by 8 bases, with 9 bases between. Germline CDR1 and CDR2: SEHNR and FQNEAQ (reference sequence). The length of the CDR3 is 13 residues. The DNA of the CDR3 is TGTGCCAGCAGCTTAGAGGTAGACTATGAGCAGTTCTTC. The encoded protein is CASSLEVDYEQFF.

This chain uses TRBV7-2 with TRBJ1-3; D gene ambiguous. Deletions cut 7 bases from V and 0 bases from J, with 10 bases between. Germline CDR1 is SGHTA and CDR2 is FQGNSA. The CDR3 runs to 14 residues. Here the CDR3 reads CASNSYNSGNTIYF. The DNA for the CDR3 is TGTGCCAGCAACTCTTATAACTCTGGAAACACCATATATTTT.

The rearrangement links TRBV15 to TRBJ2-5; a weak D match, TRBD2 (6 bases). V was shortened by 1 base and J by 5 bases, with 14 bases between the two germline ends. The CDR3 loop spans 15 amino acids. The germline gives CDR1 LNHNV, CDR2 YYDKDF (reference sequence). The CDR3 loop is CATSRARDGPETQYF. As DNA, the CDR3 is TGTGCCACCAGCAGAGCGCGGGACGGCCCGGAGACCCAGTACTTC.

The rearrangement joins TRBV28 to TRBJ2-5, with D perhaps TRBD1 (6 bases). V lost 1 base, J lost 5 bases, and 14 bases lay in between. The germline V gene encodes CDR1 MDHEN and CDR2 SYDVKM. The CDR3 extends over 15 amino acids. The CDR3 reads CASSLFAGVGETQYF. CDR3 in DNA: TGTGCCAGCAGTTTATTCGCAGGGGTAGGTGAGACCCAGTACTTC.

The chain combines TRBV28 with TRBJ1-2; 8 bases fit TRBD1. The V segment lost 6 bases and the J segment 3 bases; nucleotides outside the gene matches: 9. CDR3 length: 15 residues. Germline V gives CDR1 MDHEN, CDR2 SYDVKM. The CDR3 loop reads CASSRPGTGHYGYTF. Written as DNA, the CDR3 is TGTGCCAGCAGCAGACCCGGGACAGGACACTATGGCTACACCTTC.

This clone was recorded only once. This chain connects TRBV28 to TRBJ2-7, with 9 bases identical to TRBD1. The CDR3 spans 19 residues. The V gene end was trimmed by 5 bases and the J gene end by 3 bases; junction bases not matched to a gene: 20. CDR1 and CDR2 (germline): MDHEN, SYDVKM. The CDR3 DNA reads TGTGCCAGCAGTCGCGATCAACCGGGACAGGGAGGCTCCTTCTACGAGCAGTACTTC. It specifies CASSRDQPGQGGSFYEQYF.

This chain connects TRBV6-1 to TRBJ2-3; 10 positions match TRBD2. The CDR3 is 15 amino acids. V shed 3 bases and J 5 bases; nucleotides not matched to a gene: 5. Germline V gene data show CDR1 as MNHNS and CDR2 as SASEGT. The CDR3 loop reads CASSEERGGLDTQYF. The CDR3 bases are TGTGCCAGCAGTGAGGAGCGGGGGGGCTTAGATACGCAGTATTTT.

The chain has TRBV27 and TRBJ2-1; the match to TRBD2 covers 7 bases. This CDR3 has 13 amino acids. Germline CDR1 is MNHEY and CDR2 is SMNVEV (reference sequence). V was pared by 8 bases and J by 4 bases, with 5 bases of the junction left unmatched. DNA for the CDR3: TGTGCCAGCTCGAGGGAGGGTTACAATGAGCAGTTCTTC. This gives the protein CASSREGYNEQFF.

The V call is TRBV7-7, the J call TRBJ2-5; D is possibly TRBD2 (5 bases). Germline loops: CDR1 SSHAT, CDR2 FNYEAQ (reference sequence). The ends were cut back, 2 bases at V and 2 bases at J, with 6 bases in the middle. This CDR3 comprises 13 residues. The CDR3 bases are TGTGCCAGCAGCTTAACTAGGCAAGAGACCCAGTACTTC. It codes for CASSLTRQETQYF.

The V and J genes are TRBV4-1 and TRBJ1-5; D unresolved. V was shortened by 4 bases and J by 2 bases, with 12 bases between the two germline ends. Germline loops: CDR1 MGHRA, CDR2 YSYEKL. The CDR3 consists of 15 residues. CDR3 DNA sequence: TGCGCCAGCAGCCGAGACCCGGAGGGCAATCAGCCCCAGCATTTT. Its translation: CASSRDPEGNQPQHF.

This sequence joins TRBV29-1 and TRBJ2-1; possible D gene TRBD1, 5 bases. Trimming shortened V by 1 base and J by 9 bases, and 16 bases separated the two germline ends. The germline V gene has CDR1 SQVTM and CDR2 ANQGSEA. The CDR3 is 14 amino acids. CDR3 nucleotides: TGCAGCGTTGAAGGGACACCAAAAGACCCTGAGCAGTTCTTC. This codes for CSVEGTPKDPEQFF.

CDR3 in DNA: TGTGCCAGCGGAGACCCTTTCTCTGGCTACACCTTC. It yields the protein CASGDPFSGYTF. V gene TRBV6-5 combines with J gene TRBJ1-2; D unresolved. Germline V gene lookup returns CDR1 MNHEY and CDR2 SVGAGI. This CDR3 is 12 amino acids long. The V and J ends lost 8 bases and 7 bases respectively, with 14 bases between them.

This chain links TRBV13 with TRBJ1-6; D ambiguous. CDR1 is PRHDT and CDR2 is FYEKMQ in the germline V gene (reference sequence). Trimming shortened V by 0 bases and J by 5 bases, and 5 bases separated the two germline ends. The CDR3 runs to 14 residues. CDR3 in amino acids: CASSLGHNNSPLHF. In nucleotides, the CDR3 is TGTGCCAGCAGCTTAGGACACAATAATTCACCCCTCCACTTT. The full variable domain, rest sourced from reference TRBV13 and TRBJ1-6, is AAGVIQSPRHLIKEKRETATLKCYPIPRHDTVYWYQQGPGQDPQFLISFYEKMQSDKGSIPDRFSAQQFSDYHSELNMSSLELGDSALYFCASSLGHNNSPLHFGNGTRLTVT.

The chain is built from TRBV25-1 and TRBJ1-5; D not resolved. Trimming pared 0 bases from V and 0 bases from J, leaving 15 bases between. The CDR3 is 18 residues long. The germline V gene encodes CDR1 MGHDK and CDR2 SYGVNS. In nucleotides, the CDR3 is TGTGCCAGCAGTGAATACGTCACCGATCCACATAGCAATCAGCCCCAGCATTTT. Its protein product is CASSEYVTDPHSNQPQHF.

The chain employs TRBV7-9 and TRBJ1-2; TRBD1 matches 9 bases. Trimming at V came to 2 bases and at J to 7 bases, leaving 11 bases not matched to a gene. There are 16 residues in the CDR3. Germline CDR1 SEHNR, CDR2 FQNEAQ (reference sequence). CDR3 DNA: TGTGCCAGCAGCTTAAAGGAACAGGGGGCTAAGGGTGGCTACACCTTC. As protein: CASSLKEQGAKGGYTF.

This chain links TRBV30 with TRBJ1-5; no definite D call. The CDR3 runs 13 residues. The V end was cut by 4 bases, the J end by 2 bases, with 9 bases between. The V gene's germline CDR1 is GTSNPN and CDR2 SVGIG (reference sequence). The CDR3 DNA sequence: TGTGCCTGGAAAGGGAGCGGCAATCAGCCCCAGCATTTT. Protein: CAWKGSGNQPQHF. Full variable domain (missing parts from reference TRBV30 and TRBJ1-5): SQTIHQWPATLVQPVGSPLSLECTVEGTSNPNLYWYRQAAGRGLQLLFYSVGIGQISSEVPQNLSASRPQDRQFILSSKKLLLSDSGFYLCAWKGSGNQPQHFGDGTRLSIL.

CDR3 region: CASSLAPQDSEDYEQYF. In nucleotides, the CDR3 is TGTGCCAGCAGCTTAGCACCACAGGACAGCGAAGACTACGAGCAGTACTTC. The gene calls are TRBV11-2 and TRBJ2-7, with a possible D match to TRBD1 (6 bases). This CDR3 spans 17 amino acids. Germline V gene lookup returns CDR1 SGHAT and CDR2 FQNNGV. V lost 1 base and J 3 bases, leaving 19 bases between the germline ends.

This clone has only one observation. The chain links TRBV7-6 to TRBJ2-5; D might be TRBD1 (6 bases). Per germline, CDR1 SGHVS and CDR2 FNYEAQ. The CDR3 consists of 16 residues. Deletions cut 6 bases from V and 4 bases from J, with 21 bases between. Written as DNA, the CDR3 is TGTGCCAGCAGTTTAACTACCGGGACATCTACAGAGACCCAGTACTTC. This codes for CASSLTTGTSTETQYF. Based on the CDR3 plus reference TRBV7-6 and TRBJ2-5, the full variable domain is GAGVSQSPRYKVTKRGQDVALRCDPISGHVSLYWYRQALGQGPEFLTYFNYEAQQDKSGLPNDRFSAERPEGSISTLTIQRTEQRDSAMYRCASSLTTGTSTETQYFGPGTRLLVL.

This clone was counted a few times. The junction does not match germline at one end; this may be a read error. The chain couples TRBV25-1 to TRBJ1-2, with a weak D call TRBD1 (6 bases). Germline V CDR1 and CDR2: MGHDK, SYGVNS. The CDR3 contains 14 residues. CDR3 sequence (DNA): TGTGCCAGCAGGGAATCCGGGACACTCTATGGCTACACCTTC. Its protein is CASRESGTLYGYTF.

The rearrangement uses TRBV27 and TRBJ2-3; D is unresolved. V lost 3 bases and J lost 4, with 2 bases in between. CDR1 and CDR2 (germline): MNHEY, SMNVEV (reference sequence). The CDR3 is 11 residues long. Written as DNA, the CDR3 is TGTGCCAGCAGTTTCGCAGATACGCAGTATTTT. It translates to CASSFADTQYF.

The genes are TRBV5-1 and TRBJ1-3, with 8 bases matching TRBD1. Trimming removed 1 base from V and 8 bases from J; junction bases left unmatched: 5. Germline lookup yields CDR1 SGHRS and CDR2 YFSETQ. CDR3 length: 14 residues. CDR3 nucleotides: TGCGCCAGCAGCTTGACAGGGGGTCGCCACACCATATATTTT. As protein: CASSLTGGRHTIYF.